This TCR beta chain was recovered during a study of cytomegalovirus exposure and HLA in healthy donors. The germline CDR1 and CDR2 sequences are SGHTA and FQGNSA. The CDR3 consists of 13 residues. V lost 3 bases, J lost 4 bases, and 7 bases lay in between. Study results and limitations: Cytomegalovirus-associated status was assigned to 164 TCR beta chains.

This clone was seen just once. Its target is unknown. PCR amplification relied on 60 Vbeta primers (plus 13 Jbeta primers). Some clones are missing from TCRdb's copy, which holds only in-frame ones; the method was immunoSEQ multiplex PCR. The sample shows about 120,000 clones, roughly 80% of them seen only once. The genes are TRBV7-2 and TRBJ2-1; D gene ambiguous. Specimen: PBMCs. This receptor was obtained from a middle-aged woman in good health and CMV-seronegative. The CDR3 DNA reads as TGTGCCAGCAGCTTCTTCCTTTACAATGAGCAGTTCTTC. The encoded protein is CASSFFLYNEQFF.